What follows are 11 T cell receptor beta chains derived from one specimen sequenced in a study of cytomegalovirus exposure and HLA in healthy donors. The PCR contained 60 Vbeta and 13 Jbeta primers. Some clones are missing from TCRdb's copy, which holds only in-frame ones; the method was immunoSEQ multiplex PCR. The sample yields 100,000 to 150,000 clones, of which the top ten take up 2.5% to 3%. Input material: PBMCs. The receptors shown here come from a man younger than 40 in good health and CMV-seronegative.

The rearrangement links TRBV7-9 to TRBJ2-7; 10 nucleotides agree with TRBD2. The CDR3 has 18 amino acids. The trim removed 1 base at V and 0 bases at J, leaving 9 bases unmatched. CDR1 is SEHNR, CDR2 FQNEAQ, per germline (reference sequence). The CDR3 reads CASSLGWRASGSSYEQYF. The CDR3 nucleotides are TGTGCCAGCAGCTTAGGGTGGAGGGCTAGCGGGAGCTCCTACGAGCAGTACTTC.

As concerns this clone: Other DNA sequences in this specimen translate into the identical CDR3. The genes are TRBV5-1 and TRBJ2-7; D remains unclear. Germline V gene data show CDR1 as SGHRS and CDR2 as YFSETQ. The V gene lost 0 bases and the J gene lost 3 bases, with 4 bases spanning the gap. This CDR3 has 12 residues. CDR3 in amino acids: CASSLDNYEQYF. For the CDR3, the DNA is TGCGCCAGCAGCTTGGACAACTACGAGCAGTACTTC.

The V call is TRBV2, the J call TRBJ1-2, with D unresolved. Trimming removed 10 bases from V and 6 bases from J, with 18 bases in between. Germline CDR1 and CDR2: SNHLY and FYNNEI. The CDR3 is 13 amino acids. The CDR3 is CANSSRRTDGYTF. CDR3 DNA sequence: TGTGCCAACTCATCTCGTCGGACTGATGGCTACACCTTC.

The chain is built from TRBV5-1 and TRBJ2-7; TRBD2 aligns across 7 bases. The V and J ends lost 4 bases and 3 bases, in that order; junction bases with no gene match: 16. The CDR3 extends over 17 amino acids. The germline CDR1 and CDR2 sequences are SGHRS and YFSETQ. CDR3 in amino acids: CASSPGWRASGDYEQYF. The CDR3 bases are TGCGCCAGCAGCCCTGGCTGGAGGGCTAGCGGTGACTACGAGCAGTACTTC.

The chain recombines TRBV5-1 with TRBJ2-3; possible D gene TRBD1, 6 bases. Germline V gene lookup returns CDR1 SGHRS and CDR2 YFSETQ. V was shortened by 5 bases and J by 0 bases, with 13 bases between the two germline ends. CDR3 length: 15 residues. The DNA for the CDR3 is TGCGCCAGCAGTATACAGGGTGGGAGCACAGATACGCAGTATTTT. Translated: CASSIQGGSTDTQYF. Based on the CDR3 plus reference TRBV5-1 and TRBJ2-3, the full variable domain is KAGVTQTPRYLIKTRGQQVTLSCSPISGHRSVSWYQQTPGQGLQFLFEYFSETQRNKGNFPGRFSGRQFSNSRSEMNVSTLELGDSALYLCASSIQGGSTDTQYFGPGTRLTVL.

The chain has TRBV28 and TRBJ2-1; 12 bases line up with TRBD2. CDR1 is MDHEN, CDR2 SYDVKM, per germline. Unmatched junction bases numbered 10, after V lost 4 bases and J lost 9 bases. The CDR3 runs 16 residues. DNA of the CDR3: TGTGCCAGCAGTTCACCCCCTCCTAGCGGGAGGGGTGAGCAGTTCTTC. Amino acids: CASSSPPPSGRGEQFF.

V gene TRBV29-1 combines with J gene TRBJ2-2, with TRBD1 identical over 8 bases. Losses at the gene ends were 6 bases for V and 7 bases for J; bases not matched to a gene: 10. The CDR3 runs 14 residues. The V gene's germline CDR1 is SQVTM and CDR2 ANQGSEA. The CDR3 bases are TGCAGCGTAAAACCAACAGGGACAGGCGGGGAGCTGTTTTTT. Translated: CSVKPTGTGGELFF.

The gene calls are TRBV10-3 and TRBJ2-3; a weak D match, TRBD2 (6 bases). The CDR3 runs to 14 residues. Germline CDR1 is ENHRY and CDR2 is SYGVKD. Deletions cut 2 bases from V and 2 bases from J, with 8 bases between. CDR3 amino acids: CAISEGGDTDTQYF. In nucleotides, the CDR3 is TGTGCCATCAGTGAGGGAGGGGACACAGATACGCAGTATTTT.

The CDR3 spells CASSVVEQGHEQYF. CDR3 coding DNA: TGTGCCAGCAGCGTCGTAGAGCAGGGTCACGAGCAGTACTTC. The rearrangement links TRBV7-2 to TRBJ2-7; tentative D call: TRBD1 (5 bases). The CDR3 runs 14 residues. The V end was cut by 5 bases, the J end by 5 bases, with 16 bases between. The germline V gene has CDR1 SGHTA and CDR2 FQGNSA. Full variable domain (rest looked up from reference TRBV7-2 and TRBJ2-7): GAGVSQSPSNKVTEKGKDVELRCDPISGHTALYWYRQSLGQGLEFLIYFQGNSAPDKSGLPSDRFSAERTGGSVSTLTIQRTQQEDSAVYLCASSVVEQGHEQYFGPGTRLTVT.

The CDR3 nucleotides read TGTGCCAGCAGCTTAAGGGACAGGGCAGATACGCAGTATTTT. This encodes CASSLRDRADTQYF. The chain couples TRBV7-3 to TRBJ2-3; 9 bases line up with TRBD1. V lost 1 base to trimming and J lost 4 bases; unmatched junction nucleotides: 0. Germline-derived CDR1 and CDR2 are SGHTA and FQGTGA. The CDR3 runs to 14 residues.

The chain recombines TRBV2 with TRBJ2-1; D is possibly TRBD2 (7 bases). Trimming cost V 10 bases and J 7 bases, with 20 bases left between them. The CDR3 spans 14 residues. Germline V gene lookup returns CDR1 SNHLY and CDR2 FYNNEI. The CDR3: CATLADSRGNEQFF. The CDR3 DNA reads TGTGCCACTCTAGCGGACTCGAGGGGGAATGAGCAGTTCTTC.